The 4 T cell receptor beta chains given below trace back to one sample, sequenced in a study of T cell responses to AZD1222 COVID-19 vaccine (dated by TCRdb to the early 2020s). The time point label for this specimen denotes: baseline before first vaccination. The protocol used for the library was the immunoSEQ multiplex PCR assay. TCRdb provides this immuneACCESS table in a form limited to in-frame rearrangements. Some clones are lacking; in checked studies, under half of them reflect an unresolved V gene, and why the rest are absent is not known. The sample table holds some 160,000 clones, of which about nine tenths were seen once. Of the sample, over 4.5% is held by the ten largest clones. Material: peripheral blood, obtained on day 0 of AZD1222 vaccination. The receptors were sampled from an adult in good health.

The chain carries TRBV10-1 and TRBJ1-1; 7 bases are a match to TRBD1. The CDR3 contains 21 residues. Germline-derived CDR1 and CDR2 are WNHNN and SYGVQD (reference sequence). V dropped 1 base and J dropped 4; count of bases not matched to a gene: 24. Here the CDR3 DNA reads TGCGCCAGCAGTGAGTTAACCTCCCGGGACAGTTCTACTCCTCAGGGCACTGAAGCTTTCTTT. Translation: CASSELTSRDSSTPQGTEAFF.

V usage is TRBV19 and J usage is TRBJ2-7; no firm D call. The CDR3 loop spans 14 amino acids. Trimming pared 3 bases from V and 4 bases from J, leaving 13 bases between. The V gene's germline CDR1 is LNHDA and CDR2 SQIVND (reference sequence). The CDR3 DNA reads as TGTGCCAGTAGTATCGGTGCAGGCAGGTACGAGCAGTACTTC. Its translation: CASSIGAGRYEQYF.

V gene TRBV7-9 combines with J gene TRBJ2-7; D possibly corresponds to TRBD2 (6 bases). The V gene's germline CDR1 is SEHNR and CDR2 FQNEAQ (reference sequence). The CDR3 covers 17 residues. V shed 4 bases and J shed 5 bases, with 24 bases lying between them. The CDR3 coding sequence is TGTGCCAGCAGCTACATGGGGCCCGGGACTGCCGGTCACGAGCAGTACTTC. This sequence encodes CASSYMGPGTAGHEQYF.

This rearrangement joins TRBV7-2 to TRBJ1-3; 7 nucleotides match TRBD1. There are 17 residues in the CDR3. CDR1 and CDR2 from the germline V gene are SGHTA and FQGNSA. With V trimmed by 4 bases and J by 0 bases, 9 bases remained unmatched. DNA of the CDR3: TGTGCCAGCAGCTCAGGAGGGGGCCCACTCTCTGGAAACACCATATATTTT. Amino acid sequence: CASSSGGGPLSGNTIYF.